This record looks at one T cell receptor beta chain sequence and its context. Naive-designated CD8 cells lacked CD45RO, were positively enriched for CCR7, and omitted terminally differentiated effector memory CD45RA+ cells. The data were obtained in a study of shared clonotypes between healthy human individuals. TCRdb's copy holds only in-frame clones and misses some; the assay was immunoSEQ multiplex PCR. The sample shows approximately 650,000 clones, about 95% of them seen only once. The V gene end was trimmed by 2 bases and the J gene end by 4 bases; junction bases not matched to a gene: 10. The CDR3 covers 19 residues. The V gene's germline CDR1 is SEHNR and CDR2 FQNEAQ (reference sequence).

Sequenced sample: naive CD8+ T cells sorted from blood. This TCR was recovered from a woman in her 30s in good health. The J gene is TRBJ2-2, the V gene TRBV7-9, with 13 nucleotides matching TRBD2. CDR3 in amino acids: CASSLMGLAGLRGTGELFF. CDR3 nucleotides: TGTGCCAGCAGCTTAATGGGACTAGCGGGACTCAGGGGCACCGGGGAGCTGTTTTTT.